This T cell receptor (beta chain) was retrieved from a study of T cell responses to AZD1222 COVID-19 vaccine. Study-wide points: The reported proportion of spike-specific TCRs targeting unmutated variant regions was nearly half.

Libraries were prepared by immunoSEQ multiplex PCR; TCRdb keeps only in-frame clonotypes and omits some of them. The data hold more than 100,000 clones, with around 89% observed a single time. Concerning this clone: The antigen remains unidentified.

This clonotype was sampled from an adult in good health. The input for sequencing was peripheral blood, taken on day 0 of AZD1222 vaccination.

This CDR3 reads CASSGTSGGLSTDTQYF. The CDR3 nucleotides are TGTGCCAGCAGTGGGACTAGCGGGGGACTTAGCACAGATACGCAGTATTTT. The chain carries TRBV28 and TRBJ2-3; 14 bases are a match to TRBD2. The J segment lost 0 bases and the V segment lost 5 bases, leaving 4 bases of the junction unmatched. This CDR3 contains 17 residues. Germline CDR1 MDHEN, CDR2 SYDVKM.